This T cell receptor (beta chain) was identified during a study of identical twins. General study points: Out-of-frame alpha sequences common to twins were enriched for low generation probability.

The junction had 7 bases not matched to a gene; V was cut back by 0 bases and J by 6 bases. Germline V gene data show CDR1 as LGHNA and CDR2 as YNFKEQ. The CDR3 extends over 16 amino acids. TCRdb re-called the 5' RACE reads with MiXCR, one entry per CDR3 protein. The table includes about 340,000 distinct CDR3 sequences, 10% to 15% detected once. This clonotype showed up just a few times. The antigen is not known. The data also belong to a second study, concerning yellow fever vaccine responses in identical twins. From that second work: Twins showed a vaccine T cell response that reportedly seemed partly convergent, partly personalized.

This sequence originates from a woman aged 18-30 years in good health. The sample was CD8+ T cells sorted from blood. The chain recombines TRBV4-2 with TRBJ2-3, with 9 bases lining up with TRBD2. The CDR3 DNA reads TGTGCCAGCAGCCAAGAACTCCTAGCGGGAACCGATACGCAGTATTTT. It specifies CASSQELLAGTDTQYF.